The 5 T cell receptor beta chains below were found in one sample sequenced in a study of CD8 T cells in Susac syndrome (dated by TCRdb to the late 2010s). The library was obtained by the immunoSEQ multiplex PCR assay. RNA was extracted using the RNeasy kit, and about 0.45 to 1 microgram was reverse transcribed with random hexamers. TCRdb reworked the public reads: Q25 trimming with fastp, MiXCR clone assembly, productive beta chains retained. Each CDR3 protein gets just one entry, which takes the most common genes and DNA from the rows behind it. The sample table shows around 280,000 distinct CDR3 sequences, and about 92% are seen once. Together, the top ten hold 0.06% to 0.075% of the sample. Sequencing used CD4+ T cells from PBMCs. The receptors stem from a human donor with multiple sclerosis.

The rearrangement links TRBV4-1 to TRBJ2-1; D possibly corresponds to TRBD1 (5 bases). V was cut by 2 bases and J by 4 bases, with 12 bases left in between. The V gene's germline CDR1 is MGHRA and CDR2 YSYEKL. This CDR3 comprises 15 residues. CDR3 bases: TGCGCCAGCAGCCAACCCGAGACAGTTTACAATGAGCAGTTCTTC. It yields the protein CASSQPETVYNEQFF.

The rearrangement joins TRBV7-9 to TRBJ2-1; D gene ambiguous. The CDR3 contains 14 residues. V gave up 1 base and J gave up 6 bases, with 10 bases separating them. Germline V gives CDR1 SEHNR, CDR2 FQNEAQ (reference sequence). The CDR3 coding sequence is TGTGCCAGCAGCTTAGATACCGCGAGCAATGAGCAGTTCTTC. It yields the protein CASSLDTASNEQFF.

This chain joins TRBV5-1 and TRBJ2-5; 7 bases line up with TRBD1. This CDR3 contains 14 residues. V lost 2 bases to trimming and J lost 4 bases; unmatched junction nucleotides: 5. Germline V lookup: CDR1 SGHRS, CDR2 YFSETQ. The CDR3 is CASSLPGGGETQYF. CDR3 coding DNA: TGCGCCAGCAGCTTACCAGGGGGTGGAGAGACCCAGTACTTC.

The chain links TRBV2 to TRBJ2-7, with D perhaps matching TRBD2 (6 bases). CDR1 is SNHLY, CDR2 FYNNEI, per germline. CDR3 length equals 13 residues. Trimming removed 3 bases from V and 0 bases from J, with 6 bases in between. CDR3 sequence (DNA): TGTGCCAGCAGTGAGCGGGGCTCCTACGAGCAGTACTTC. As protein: CASSERGSYEQYF. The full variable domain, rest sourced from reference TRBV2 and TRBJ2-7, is EPEVTQTPSHQVTQMGQEVILRCVPISNHLYFYWYRQILGQKVEFLVSFYNNEISEKSEIFDDQFSVERPDGSNFTLKIRSTKLEDSAMYFCASSERGSYEQYFGPGTRLTVT.

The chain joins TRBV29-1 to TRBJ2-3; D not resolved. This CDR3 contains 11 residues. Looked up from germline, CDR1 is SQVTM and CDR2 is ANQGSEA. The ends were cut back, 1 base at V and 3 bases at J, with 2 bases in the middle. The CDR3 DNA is TGCAGCGTTGAAGCTACAGATACGCAGTATTTT. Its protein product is CSVEATDTQYF.